Listed here are 12 T cell receptor beta chains from one sample, sequenced in a study of T cells in Graves' hyperthyroidism and ophthalmopathy. RNA transcripts provided the source from which TCR beta CDR3 regions were amplified. First-round RT-PCR with HTBI primers amplified the TCR CDR3 region. TCRdb called the multiplex PCR reads again in MiXCR, with one record for every CDR3 protein. The table records about 690,000 distinct CDR3 sequences, around a sixth of them present only once. Sequencing was done on a sample of blood. The receptors were gathered from a man between 50 and 59 years old with Graves' hyperthyroidism.

This clonotype was counted at least ten times. The chain joins TRBV2 to TRBJ1-2, with TRBD1 matching 10 bases. V gave up 5 bases and J gave up 8 bases; unmatched junction bases: 11. The CDR3 totals 15 residues. Germline V gene lookup returns CDR1 SNHLY and CDR2 FYNNEI. The CDR3: CASSPGQGEIRGYTF. The CDR3 DNA is TGTGCCAGCAGTCCTGGACAGGGGGAAATTAGGGGCTACACCTTC.

The gene calls are TRBV29-1 and TRBJ2-3; D may be TRBD1 (6 bases). V gave up 3 bases and J gave up 1 base, with 17 bases separating them. The germline V gene has CDR1 SQVTM and CDR2 ANQGSEA. The CDR3 is 16 residues long. The CDR3 loop reads CSVDPISGVRTDTQYF. The CDR3, as DNA: TGCAGCGTTGACCCAATTTCAGGGGTTCGCACAGATACGCAGTATTTT.

This clonotype was counted many times. The chain is built from TRBV2 and TRBJ1-4; 7 nucleotides line up with TRBD1. Germline CDR1 is SNHLY and CDR2 is FYNNEI. The CDR3 is made up of 17 amino acids. Trimming cost V 5 bases and J 8 bases; bases outside gene matches: 17. Here the CDR3 DNA reads TGTGCCAGCAGTCCCTTGGGGGGTAGGGGGACAGAAGAAAAACTGTTTTTT. This encodes CASSPLGGRGTEEKLFF.

This chain links TRBV10-1 with TRBJ2-7, with TRBD2 identical over 11 bases. The CDR3 length is 17 residues. V trimming: 0 bases; J trimming: 3 bases; junction bases outside the gene matches: 7. Germline CDR1 WNHNN, CDR2 SYGVQD (reference sequence). Here the CDR3 reads CASSESRGLAAYYEQYF. DNA for the CDR3: TGCGCCAGCAGTGAGTCAAGGGGACTAGCGGCATACTACGAGCAGTACTTC.

A few counts support this clonotype. The chain uses TRBV25-1 and TRBJ2-3, with D perhaps matching TRBD2 (7 bases). The germline gives CDR1 MGHDK, CDR2 SYGVNS. The CDR3 has 16 residues. V lost 1 base and J 5 bases, leaving 16 bases between the germline ends. The CDR3: CASSEFGGAGGDTQYF. For the CDR3, the DNA is TGTGCCAGCAGTGAATTTGGGGGGGCAGGAGGAGATACGCAGTATTTT.

Comment on this clonotype: A much larger clone lies a single base off, so this may be a read error. The chain uses TRBV3-1 and TRBJ2-7; tentatively, D is TRBD2 (5 bases). CDR3 length: 12 amino acids. V was cut by 6 bases and J by 2 bases, with 8 bases left in between. From germline, CDR1 is LGHDT and CDR2 YNNKEL (reference sequence). The CDR3 sequence: CASSIGAYEQYF. The CDR3, as DNA: TGTGCCAGCAGTATCGGGGCCTACGAGCAGTACTTC.

This clonotype was seen a few times. V gene TRBV4-3 combines with J gene TRBJ2-7; 10 nucleotides match TRBD1. Germline values: CDR1 LGHNA, CDR2 YSLEER. The CDR3 spans 15 residues. The V segment lost 3 bases and the J segment 2 bases; nucleotides outside the gene matches: 4. The DNA of the CDR3 is TGCGCCAGCAGCCAGACCGGGACAGGGGCCTACGAGCAGTACTTC. It codes for CASSQTGTGAYEQYF.

This clonotype showed up just a few times. This chain connects TRBV4-1 to TRBJ1-5, with 7 bases fitting TRBD1. The CDR3 sequence is 13 residues long. The germline gives CDR1 MGHRA, CDR2 YSYEKL. The J segment lost 9 bases and the V segment lost 3 bases, leaving 5 bases of the junction unmatched. The CDR3 sequence is CASSHTGDAPQHF. The CDR3 nucleotides are TGCGCCAGCAGCCACACAGGGGATGCGCCCCAGCATTTT.

Many counts were recorded for this clonotype. The chain links TRBV7-3 to TRBJ2-1; D call uncertain. V dropped 4 bases and J dropped 6 bases, with 10 bases sitting between them. The CDR3 has 13 residues. Germline V gene data show CDR1 as SGHTA and CDR2 as FQGTGA. This CDR3 reads CASSSQTGNEQFF. CDR3 nucleotides: TGTGCCAGCAGCTCTCAGACTGGCAATGAGCAGTTCTTC.

This clonotype turned up a few times. The V call is TRBV15, the J call TRBJ1-1; 7 bases agree with TRBD1. The V gene's germline CDR1 is LNHNV and CDR2 YYDKDF (reference sequence). Trimming took 3 bases from V and 1 from J; bases not matched to a gene: 5. The CDR3 totals 15 residues. The CDR3 nucleotides are TGTGCCACCAGCAGGGCCGGGACAGCGAACACTGAAGCTTTCTTT. Translation gives CATSRAGTANTEAFF.

This clonotype was seen ten or more times. The V and J genes are TRBV28 and TRBJ2-6; TRBD1 is a possible D gene (5 bases). CDR1 is MDHEN and CDR2 is SYDVKM in the germline V gene. The CDR3 totals 15 residues. The ends were cut back, 6 bases at V and 2 bases at J, with 11 bases in the middle. The CDR3 nucleotides are TGTGCCAGCAGGGAGCAGGGTACTGGGGCCAACGTCCTGACTTTC. Protein sequence: CASREQGTGANVLTF.

This clonotype was picked up many times. The chain uses TRBV7-2 and TRBJ1-5; D possibly corresponds to TRBD1 (5 bases). Germline lookup yields CDR1 SGHTA and CDR2 FQGNSA. Trimming pared 4 bases from V and 0 bases from J, leaving 13 bases between. The CDR3 runs to 16 residues. CDR3 in DNA: TGTGCCAGCAGCTACCGCGGGGGGGATAGCAATCAGCCCCAGCATTTT. This encodes CASSYRGGDSNQPQHF.